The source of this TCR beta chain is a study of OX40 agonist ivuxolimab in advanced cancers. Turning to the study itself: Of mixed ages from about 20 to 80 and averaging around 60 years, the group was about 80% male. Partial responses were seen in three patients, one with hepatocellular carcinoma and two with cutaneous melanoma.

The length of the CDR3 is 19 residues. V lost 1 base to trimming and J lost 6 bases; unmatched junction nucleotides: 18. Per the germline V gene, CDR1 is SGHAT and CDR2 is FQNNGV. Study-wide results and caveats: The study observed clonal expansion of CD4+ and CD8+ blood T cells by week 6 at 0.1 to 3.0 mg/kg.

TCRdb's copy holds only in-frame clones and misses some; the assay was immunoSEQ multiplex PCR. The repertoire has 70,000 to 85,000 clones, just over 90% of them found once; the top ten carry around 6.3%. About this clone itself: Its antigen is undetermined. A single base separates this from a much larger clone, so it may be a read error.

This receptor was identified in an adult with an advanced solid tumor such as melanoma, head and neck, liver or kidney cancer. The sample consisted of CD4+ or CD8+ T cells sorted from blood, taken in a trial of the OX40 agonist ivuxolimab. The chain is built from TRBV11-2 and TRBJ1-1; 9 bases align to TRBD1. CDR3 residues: CASSLVSPGQGTKNAEAFF. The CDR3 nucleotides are TGTGCCAGCAGCTTAGTTTCCCCGGGACAGGGAACAAAAAACGCTGAAGCTTTCTTT.